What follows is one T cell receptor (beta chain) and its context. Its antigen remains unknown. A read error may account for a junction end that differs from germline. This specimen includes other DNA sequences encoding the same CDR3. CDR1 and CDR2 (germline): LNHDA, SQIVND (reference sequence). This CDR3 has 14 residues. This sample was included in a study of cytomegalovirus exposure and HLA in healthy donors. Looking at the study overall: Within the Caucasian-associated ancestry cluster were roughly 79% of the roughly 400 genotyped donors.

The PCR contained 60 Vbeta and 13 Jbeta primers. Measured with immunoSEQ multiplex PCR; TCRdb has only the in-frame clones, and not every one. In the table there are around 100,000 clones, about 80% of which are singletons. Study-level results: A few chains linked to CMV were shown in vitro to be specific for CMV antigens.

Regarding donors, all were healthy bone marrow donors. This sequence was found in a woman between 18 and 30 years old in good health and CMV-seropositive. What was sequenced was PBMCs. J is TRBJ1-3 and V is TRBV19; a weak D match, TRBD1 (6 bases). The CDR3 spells CASVDRRPGNTIYF. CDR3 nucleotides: TGCGCCAGTGTGGACAGAAGACCTGGAAACACCATATATTTT.